This T cell receptor beta chain was captured in a study of monozygotic twins with inflammatory bowel disease. Details on this clonotype: What it binds is unknown.

One entry per CDR3 protein, without DNA, is what TCRdb gives after re-calling the 5' RACE reads. In all, the sample yields some 160,000 distinct CDR3 sequences. Germline loops: CDR1 DFQATT, CDR2 SNEGSKA (reference sequence). This CDR3 contains 13 residues. Broader study findings: Comparison of concordant versus discordant twins revealed no difference in repertoire similarity, possibly due to limited power.

The TCR was taken from a human donor with ulcerative colitis or Crohn's disease, or a healthy co-twin of an affected twin (not recorded which). The specimen was blood. This chain connects TRBV20-1 to TRBJ1-2. This CDR3 is CSARVGGLYGYTF.